This TCR beta chain was sequenced during a study of cytomegalovirus exposure and HLA in healthy donors. Trimming shortened V by 0 bases and J by 4 bases, and 21 bases separated the two germline ends. The CDR3 has 18 amino acids. In germline, CDR1 is MNHNS, CDR2 SASEGT. This clone showed up just once. PCR amplification relied on 60 Vbeta primers (plus 13 Jbeta primers). TCRdb's table, derived via immunoSEQ multiplex PCR, lists solely in-frame clones and lacks some. The top ten hold roughly 4.2% of the sample, which has about 83,000 clones, roughly 75% seen once. This TCR derives from a man aged 60-69 years in good health and CMV-seronegative. The sample comprised PBMCs. J is TRBJ1-2 and V is TRBV6-1; D gene uncertain. CDR3 region: CASSEAEVGLVGSYGYTF. The CDR3 DNA reads as TGTGCCAGCAGTGAAGCGGAAGTCGGCCTCGTCGGGAGCTATGGCTACACCTTC.